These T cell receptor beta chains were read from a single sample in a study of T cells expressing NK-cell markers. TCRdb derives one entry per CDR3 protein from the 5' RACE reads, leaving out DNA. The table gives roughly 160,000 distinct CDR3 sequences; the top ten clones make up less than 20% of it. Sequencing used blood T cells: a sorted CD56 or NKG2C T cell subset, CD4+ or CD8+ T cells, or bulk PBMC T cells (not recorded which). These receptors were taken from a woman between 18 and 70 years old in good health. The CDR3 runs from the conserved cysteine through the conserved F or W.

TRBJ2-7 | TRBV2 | CASSDSLARSYEQYF
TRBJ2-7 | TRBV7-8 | CAIQTASLYEQYF
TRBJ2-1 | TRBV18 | CASSPGSYNEQFF
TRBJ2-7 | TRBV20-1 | CSAYQGDSYEQYF
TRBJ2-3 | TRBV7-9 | CASSFIIGRTDTQYF
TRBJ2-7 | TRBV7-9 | CASIPGQGYYEQYF
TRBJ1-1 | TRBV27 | CASSPPDRGRRKNTEAFF
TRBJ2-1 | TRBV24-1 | CATSDPKGLNEQFF
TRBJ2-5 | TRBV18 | CASSPDNFQETQYF
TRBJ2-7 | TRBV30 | CACPRVGATYEQYF
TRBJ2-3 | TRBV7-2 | CASSLPSGPADTQYF
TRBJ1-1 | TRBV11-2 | CASSRYTEAFF
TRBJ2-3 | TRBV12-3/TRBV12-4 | CASSLHGAGGDTQYF
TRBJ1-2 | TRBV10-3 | CAISYRDGYTF
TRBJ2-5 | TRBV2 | CAIADSKETQYF
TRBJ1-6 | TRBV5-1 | CASSVNRDTNSPLHF
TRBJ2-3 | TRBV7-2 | CASSLNLAVTDTQYF
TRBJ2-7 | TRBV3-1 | CASSQDRASRTSYEQYF
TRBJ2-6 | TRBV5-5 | CASSLLGGSSGANVLTF
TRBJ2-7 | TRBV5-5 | CASSWEGLYEQYF